Sequencing of this TCR beta chain was carried out in a study of T-cell reconstitution after alpha-beta-depleted transplantation in children (dated by TCRdb to 2016 to 2017). Study-wide context: Using TCR repertoire profiling, the study followed T-cell immune reconstitution in a quantitative way in children after TCRalphabeta/CD19-depleted allogeneic hematopoietic cell transplantation. Study-wide conclusions, independent of this receptor: The apparently early alphabetaT-cell count recovery about two months after transplant was reportedly dependent on only several hundred rapidly expanded clones derived from non-depleted graft cells. Over the following months the frequencies of hyperexpanded clones went down, and after one year T-cell counts and TCRbeta diversity were mostly credited to newly produced T cells. In some patients, the high TCRbeta diversity seen at day 60 was put down to recipient T cells and intrathymic progenitors that had survived conditioning.

The germline V gene (reference sequence) sets CDR1 to DFQATT and CDR2 to SNEGSKA. Deletion took 3 bases off V and 4 bases off J, with a span of 12 bases between the germline ends. The CDR3, from cysteine to phenylalanine, totals 13 residues. Only CDR3 DNA remains: 39 bases, in frame from the first base. The treatment or condition label, read with the paper, signifies: allogeneic hematopoietic cell transplantation with graft depleted of TCRalphabeta T cells and CD19 B cells. TCRalphabeta/CD19-depleted allogeneic hematopoietic cell grafts were given to the transplant recipients, all of whom were children. This clonotype was found many times. Its binding antigen is unknown. One base away there is no much larger clone; base qualities are not given. Library construction relied on PCR. Sequenced on an Illumina HiSeq 2500. To normalize quantification of the TCRbeta repertoire, the TCR libraries were built with molecular barcoding that relied on unique molecular identifiers. TCRdb reanalyzed the raw reads on its own, using fastp at Q25 for trimming and MiXCR for clone calling, and kept in-frame beta chains. Duplicate CDR3 protein sequences are folded into a single record with the most common DNA and genes. For this sample there are hundreds of thousands of distinct CDR3 sequences; under 13% appear just once. 28% of the sample is held by the ten biggest clonotypes.

The origin of this receptor is a child younger than two with acute myeloid leukemia, due to receive a stem cell transplant. The source material was PBMCs, sampled before TCRalphabeta/CD19-depleted stem cell transplant. The rearranged chain carries TRBV20-1 and TRBJ2-5; the best D guess is TRBD1, with 5 bases matching. The CDR3 protein sequence reads: CSASARVRETQYF. The DNA sequence is TGCAGTGCTAGTGCCAGGGTCCGAGAGACCCAGTACTTC.